A single sample gave rise to the 28 T cell receptor beta chains below, sequenced in a study of blood T cell repertoires in COVID-19. Generated by immunoSEQ multiplex PCR, the TCRdb table keeps only in-frame clones and is missing some. The data contain tens of thousands of clones, under 85% of them seen just once; the ten biggest clones take up 10% to 15%. Sequenced: peripheral blood. The receptors derive from a human donor in a cohort sampled during active COVID-19.

The rearrangement links TRBV2 to TRBJ2-7; D not certain. With 5 bases removed from V and 0 bases from J, the gap between germline ends came to 14 bases. The CDR3 has 15 amino acids. Germline V gene data show CDR1 as SNHLY and CDR2 as FYNNEI. For the CDR3, the DNA is TGTGCCAGCAGTTCCAGCGCTTCCACCTCCTACGAGCAGTACTTC. Its protein product is CASSSSASTSYEQYF.

CDR3 bases: TGTGCCAGCAGCCCCAGGACTAGCGGGGCCAATGAGCAGTTCTTC. This encodes CASSPRTSGANEQFF. J is TRBJ2-1 and V is TRBV9; TRBD2 aligns across 12 bases. Losses at the gene ends were 4 bases for V and 6 bases for J; bases not matched to a gene: 5. This CDR3 has 15 amino acids. The V gene's germline CDR1 is SGDLS and CDR2 YYNGEE.

This clone was seen a single time. Since the CDR3 does not end with the conserved phenylalanine or tryptophan, this likely comes from a read error. No DNA is shown, since the ends of the CDR3 on it are uncertain; the CDR3 is the one TCRdb lists. The chain recombines TRBV28 with TRBJ1-2; TRBD1, the table's D call, was not compared with the DNA. The CDR3 has 11 residues if both end residues are counted. Germline V gene lookup returns CDR1 MDHEN and CDR2 SYDVKM. This CDR3 reads CASSFKGALHL.

This chain links TRBV28 with TRBJ1-5; D is undetermined. The CDR3 spans 15 residues. CDR1 is MDHEN and CDR2 is SYDVKM in the germline V gene. With 5 bases removed from V and 7 bases from J, the gap between germline ends came to 18 bases. The CDR3 DNA reads as TGTGCCAGCAGTCCCACCGGGAACCTCCCCCAGCCCCAGCATTTT. Residues: CASSPTGNLPQPQHF.

This chain links TRBV11-1 with TRBJ1-1; TRBD1 aligns across 7 bases. CDR1 is SGHAT, CDR2 FQDESV, per germline (reference sequence). There are 16 residues in the CDR3. V gave up 5 bases and J gave up 0 bases; unmatched junction bases: 9. CDR3 DNA: TGTGCCAGCAGCCCCACCGGGACAGTACTGAACACTGAAGCTTTCTTT. Protein product: CASSPTGTVLNTEAFF.

V is TRBV7-2 and J is TRBJ2-1; D is possibly TRBD2 (6 bases). This CDR3 is 19 amino acids long. Germline CDR1 and CDR2: SGHTA and FQGNSA. Trimming removed 1 base at V and 5 bases at J, with 24 bases between. In DNA form, the CDR3 reads TGTGCCAGCAGCTTAGACCCTCCGTGGCAAGCTAGCGACAACAATGAGCAGTTCTTC. It specifies CASSLDPPWQASDNNEQFF. Supplemented by reference TRBV7-2 and TRBJ2-1, the full variable domain reads GAGVSQSPSNKVTEKGKDVELRCDPISGHTALYWYRQSLGQGLEFLIYFQGNSAPDKSGLPSDRFSAERTGGSVSTLTIQRTQQEDSAVYLCASSLDPPWQASDNNEQFFGPGTRLTVL.

The gene calls are TRBV28 and TRBJ2-2; D possibly corresponds to TRBD1 (6 bases). V was pared by 6 bases and J by 6 bases, with 11 bases between. Germline V gene sequence: CDR1 MDHEN, CDR2 SYDVKM. The CDR3 spans 13 residues. The CDR3 DNA is TGTGCCAGCAGACCTGGACAGCCCGGGGAGCTGTTTTTT. Translating gives CASRPGQPGELFF. The whole variable domain, filled in from reference TRBV28 and TRBJ2-2, reads DVKVTQSSRYLVKRTGEKVFLECVQDMDHENMFWYRQDPGLGLRLIYFSYDVKMKEKGDIPEGYSVSREKKERFSLILESASTNQTSMYLCASRPGQPGELFFGEGSRLTVL.

The chain has TRBV6-5 and TRBJ1-2, with D unresolved. The CDR3 has 14 residues. CDR1 and CDR2 from the germline V gene are MNHEY and SVGAGI. V gave up 2 bases and J gave up 0 bases, with 7 bases separating them. CDR3 region: CASSYRGANYGYTF. The DNA for the CDR3 is TGTGCCAGCAGTTACCGGGGAGCTAACTATGGCTACACCTTC.

This rearrangement joins TRBV30 to TRBJ1-4, with a tentative D call TRBD1 (5 bases). Looked up from germline, CDR1 is GTSNPN and CDR2 is SVGIG (reference sequence). The CDR3 is 15 amino acids. V lost 3 bases and J lost 3, with 14 bases in between. Written as DNA, the CDR3 is TGTGCCTGGAGGGCCTCGGGGGTTGCTAATGAAAAACTGTTTTTT. It translates to CAWRASGVANEKLFF.

The chain couples TRBV7-2 to TRBJ2-1; 8 nucleotides line up with TRBD2. The CDR3 spans 15 residues. Germline CDR1 is SGHTA and CDR2 is FQGNSA. The ends lost 2 bases at V and 12 bases at J; junction bases unmatched: 12. The CDR3 DNA reads TGTGCCAGCAGCTTACAAGTGACGGGGGGGGAAGGGCAGTTCTTC. Translation: CASSLQVTGGEGQFF.

The chain combines TRBV19 with TRBJ2-7, with 10 bases identical to TRBD2. Germline V gene sequence: CDR1 LNHDA, CDR2 SQIVND (reference sequence). CDR3 length: 14 amino acids. Trimming at V came to 3 bases and at J to 7 bases, leaving 6 bases not matched to a gene. This CDR3 reads CASSMASGGLEQYF. The CDR3 nucleotides are TGTGCCAGTAGTATGGCTAGCGGGGGCCTGGAGCAGTACTTC.

The J gene is TRBJ2-2, the V gene TRBV11-2, with 8 bases identical to TRBD1. CDR1 and CDR2 from the germline V gene are SGHAT and FQNNGV. The CDR3 loop spans 16 amino acids. V gave up 5 bases and J gave up 6 bases; unmatched junction bases: 11. The CDR3 DNA reads as TGTGCCAGCAGCCCCAGGGGGCGAGAAATCCCCGGGGAGCTGTTTTTT. It translates to CASSPRGREIPGELFF.

V usage is TRBV2 and J usage is TRBJ2-5, with TRBD2 matching 8 bases. Germline CDR1 and CDR2: SNHLY and FYNNEI. The J segment lost 1 base and the V segment lost 7 bases, leaving 14 bases of the junction unmatched. This CDR3 comprises 17 residues. The CDR3 coding sequence is TGTGCCAGCATTCCCTCCTTTTTTCGGGGGGGCCAAGAGACCCAGTACTTC. Protein: CASIPSFFRGGQETQYF.

The rearrangement links TRBV27 to TRBJ2-5, with D possibly being TRBD2 (5 bases). With 3 bases removed from V and 2 bases from J, the gap between germline ends came to 10 bases. Germline-derived CDR1 and CDR2 are MNHEY and SMNVEV (reference sequence). The CDR3 is 14 residues long. The CDR3 spells CASSLRGQQETQYF. CDR3 in DNA: TGTGCCAGCAGTTTGCGAGGGCAACAAGAGACCCAGTACTTC.

J is TRBJ2-2 and V is TRBV7-3; a possible D gene is TRBD2 (5 bases). Germline CDR1 is SGHTA and CDR2 is FQGTGA. The CDR3 loop spans 14 amino acids. The V end was cut by 8 bases, the J end by 6 bases, with 16 bases between. CDR3 in amino acids: CASGSPRVPGELFF. CDR3 in DNA: TGTGCCAGCGGCTCCCCGAGGGTCCCCGGGGAGCTGTTTTTT.

This chain links TRBV4-2 with TRBJ2-3; TRBD2 agrees at 8 bases. The CDR3 consists of 16 residues. Germline CDR1 is LGHNA and CDR2 is YNFKEQ. V was pared by 1 base and J by 4 bases, with 7 bases of the junction left unmatched. CDR3 sequence reads: CASSQASAGGPDTQYF. DNA of the CDR3: TGTGCCAGCAGCCAAGCGTCCGCGGGGGGTCCAGATACGCAGTATTTT.

This clone was seen once. The V call is TRBV3-1 (or the pseudogene TRBV3-2), the J call TRBJ2-7; D perhaps matches TRBD2 (6 bases). CDR3 length: 13 amino acids. Germline-derived CDR1 and CDR2 are LGHDT and YNNKEL (reference sequence). Deletions cut 4 bases from V and 2 bases from J, with 9 bases between. CDR3 sequence (DNA): TGTGCCAGCAGCCGGACTATCACCTACGAGCAGTACTTC. Translating gives CASSRTITYEQYF.

The chain carries TRBV29-1 and TRBJ2-7, with 12 bases matching TRBD2. Unmatched junction bases numbered 9, after V lost 5 bases and J lost 4 bases. CDR1 is SQVTM and CDR2 is ANQGSEA in the germline V gene. The CDR3 is made up of 15 amino acids. The CDR3 loop reads CSVTATSGGAYEQYF. The CDR3 coding sequence is TGCAGCGTTACCGCGACTAGCGGGGGTGCTTACGAGCAGTACTTC.

The rearrangement links TRBV19 to TRBJ1-6; possible D gene TRBD1, 5 bases. CDR3 length equals 15 residues. Trimming shortened V by 0 bases and J by 7 bases, and 10 bases separated the two germline ends. Germline CDR1 LNHDA, CDR2 SQIVND (reference sequence). Here the CDR3 DNA reads TGTGCCAGTAGTATAGACAGGGCGGGGAATTCACCCCTCCACTTT. Translation gives CASSIDRAGNSPLHF.

The chain has TRBV11-2 and TRBJ2-5; the match to TRBD2 covers 8 bases. V dropped 4 bases and J dropped 2; count of bases not matched to a gene: 18. Germline values: CDR1 SGHAT, CDR2 FQNNGV. This CDR3 region has 19 residues. CDR3 nucleotide sequence: TGTGCCAGCAGCTCCCGTCTTAGGCGGGGGGCCTCGGGACAAGAGACCCAGTACTTC. The encoded protein is CASSSRLRRGASGQETQYF.

V and J are TRBV6-1 and TRBJ1-1, with 11 bases identical to TRBD1. The CDR3 has 15 amino acids. V lost 2 bases and J lost 3; bases outside the gene matches: 2. Germline V lookup: CDR1 MNHNS, CDR2 SASEGT. CDR3 in DNA: TGTGCCAGCAGTGAAAGGACAGGGGGCTACACTGAAGCTTTCTTT. This sequence encodes CASSERTGGYTEAFF.

V usage is TRBV5-1 and J usage is TRBJ1-2, with 8 bases aligning to TRBD1. Germline V gene sequence: CDR1 SGHRS, CDR2 YFSETQ. The CDR3 has 15 residues. V dropped 1 base and J dropped 5; count of bases not matched to a gene: 7. CDR3 in DNA: TGCGCCAGCAGCTTGTTAAGTCGGACAGGGTATGGCTACACCTTC. This translates into CASSLLSRTGYGYTF.

The V and J genes are TRBV5-4 and TRBJ2-4; D is perhaps TRBD1 (6 bases). V was shortened by 3 bases and J by 5 bases, with 15 bases between the two germline ends. Per the germline V gene, CDR1 is SGHNT and CDR2 is YYREEE (reference sequence). CDR3 length: 15 residues. CDR3 DNA sequence: TGTGCCAGCAGCTCCGGGACACCCTCCCAAAACATTCAGTACTTC. This gives the protein CASSSGTPSQNIQYF.

This clone came up a few times. V usage is TRBV2 and J usage is TRBJ1-5; unclear D gene. CDR3 length: 14 amino acids. With 4 bases removed from V and 0 bases from J, the gap between germline ends came to 7 bases. The germline V gene has CDR1 SNHLY and CDR2 FYNNEI. CDR3 bases: TGTGCCAGCAGTGGCGGAAATAGCAATCAGCCCCAGCATTTT. Translating gives CASSGGNSNQPQHF.

The chain recombines TRBV10-1 with TRBJ2-7, with D possibly being TRBD2 (5 bases). The CDR3 runs 13 residues. Trimming took off 5 bases at V and 2 bases at J, with 10 bases between the two ends. Germline V gene lookup returns CDR1 WNHNN and CDR2 SYGVQD (reference sequence). DNA for the CDR3: TGCGCCAGCAGTCGGACTTCCACCTACGAGCAGTACTTC. It codes for CASSRTSTYEQYF.

The chain links TRBV7-3 to TRBJ2-3; 8 bases align to TRBD2. Germline loops: CDR1 SGHTA, CDR2 FQGTGA. V was clipped by 2 bases and J by 9 bases; unmatched bases: 7. The CDR3 is made up of 14 amino acids. The CDR3 bases are TGTGCCAGCAGCTTAGCGGGGGGTCAGTCGACGCAGTATTTT. This gives the protein CASSLAGGQSTQYF. Looking up the rest from reference TRBV7-3 and TRBJ2-3 gives the full variable domain: GAGVSQTPSNKVTEKGKYVELRCDPISGHTALYWYRQSLGQGPEFLIYFQGTGAADDSGLPNDRFFAVRPEGSVSTLKIQRTERGDSAVYLCASSLAGGQSTQYFGPGTRLTVL.

The genes are TRBV7-3 and TRBJ1-2; D is possibly TRBD1 (6 bases). Germline CDR1 and CDR2: SGHTA and FQGTGA. This CDR3 has 15 residues. V was shortened by 6 bases and J by 1 base, with 15 bases between the two germline ends. CDR3 nucleotide sequence: TGTGCCAGCAGTCTAGGGGGTGCGAATAACTATGGCTACACCTTC. Amino acids: CASSLGGANNYGYTF.

This clone came up once. This rearrangement joins TRBV5-1 to TRBJ2-5; 7 bases are a match to TRBD1. There are 14 residues in the CDR3. Germline lookup yields CDR1 SGHRS and CDR2 YFSETQ. V shed 4 bases and J 5 bases; nucleotides not matched to a gene: 8. CDR3: CASSNRQGSETQYF. The CDR3 DNA reads TGCGCCAGCAGCAACCGACAGGGCAGTGAGACCCAGTACTTC.